This TCR beta chain originates from a study of blood T cell repertoires in COVID-19. Profiled with immunoSEQ multiplex PCR; TCRdb holds only in-frame clones, not every one. The sample holds some 200,000 clones, about 90% seen once. Cohort 3 recovery required two negative PCRs, clearance, or symptom resolution. The TCR sequence derives from a woman aged 30 to 39 who had recovered from COVID-19. Sequenced: PBMCs or T cells enriched from blood (not recorded which).

This CDR3 is CAWSPTAQGVRPQHF. In nucleotides, the CDR3 is TGTGCCTGGAGCCCGACGGCCCAGGGTGTTCGGCCCCAGCATTTT. The rearrangement uses TRBV30 and TRBJ1-5, with TRBD1 as a possible D gene (5 bases). Trimming removed 3 bases at V and 9 bases at J, with 21 bases between. The CDR3 covers 15 residues. The germline gives CDR1 GTSNPN, CDR2 SVGIG (reference sequence).